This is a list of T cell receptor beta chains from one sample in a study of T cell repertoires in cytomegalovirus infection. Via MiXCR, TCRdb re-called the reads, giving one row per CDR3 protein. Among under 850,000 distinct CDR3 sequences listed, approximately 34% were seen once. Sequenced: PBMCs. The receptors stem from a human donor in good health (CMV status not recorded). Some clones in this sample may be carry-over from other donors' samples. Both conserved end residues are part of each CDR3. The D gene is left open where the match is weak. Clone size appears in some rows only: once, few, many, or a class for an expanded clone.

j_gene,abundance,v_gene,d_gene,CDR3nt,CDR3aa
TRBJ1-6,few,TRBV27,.,TGTGCCAGCAGTTCCGCGTATAATTCACCCCTCCACTTT,CASSSAYNSPLHF
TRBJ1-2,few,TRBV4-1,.,TGCGCCAGCAGCCAAGAAGGAGTCCCAGTCTATGGCTACACCTTC,CASSQEGVPVYGYTF
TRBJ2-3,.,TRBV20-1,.,TGCAGTGCTCCCCGGGGGAGCACAGATACGCAGTATTTT,CSAPRGSTDTQYF
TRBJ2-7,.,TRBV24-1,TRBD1,TGTGCCACCAGTGACACAGGACAGGGCTACGAGCAGTACTTC,CATSDTGQGYEQYF
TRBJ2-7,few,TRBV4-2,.,TGTGCCAGCAGCCAAGTAGACGAGGGCGACGAGCAGTACTTC,CASSQVDEGDEQYF
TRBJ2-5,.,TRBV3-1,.,TGTGCCAGCAGCCAAGTCGGTGGTCGGGGAGCGGATTCGACCCAGTACTTC,CASSQVGGRGADSTQYF
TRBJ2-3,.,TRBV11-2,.,TGTGCCAGCAGCACTCCAGGGAACGGGCCAGATACGCAGTATTTT,CASSTPGNGPDTQYF
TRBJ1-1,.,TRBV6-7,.,TGTGCCAGCAGTTACTCGGGGCGGTCCGTTTTCTTT,CASSYSGRSVFF
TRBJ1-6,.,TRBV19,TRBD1,TGTGCCAGTAGTGGAACGGGGACAGGGGTTTGGAATTCACCCCTCCACTTT,CASSGTGTGVWNSPLHF
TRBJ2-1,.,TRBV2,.,TGTGCCAGCAGTGCTTATGGACCGATCAATGAGCAGTTCTTC,CASSAYGPINEQFF
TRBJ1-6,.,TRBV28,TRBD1,TGTGCCAGCCGCCGGCGCGACAGGGATGGTTCACCCCTCCACTTT,CASRRRDRDGSPLHF
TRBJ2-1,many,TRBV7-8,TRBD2,TGTGCCAGCAGCTTAGGCGGGAGCCCCAATGAGCAGTTCTTC,CASSLGGSPNEQFF
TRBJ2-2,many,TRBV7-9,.,TGTGCCAGCAGCTTCAAGCAGGGCCAGGGTGAAGGCCGACTGTTTTTT,CASSFKQGQGEGRLFF
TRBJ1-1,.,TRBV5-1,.,TGCGCCAGCAGCTTGGAGGGCAGGGAGAACACTGAAGCTTTCTTT,CASSLEGRENTEAFF